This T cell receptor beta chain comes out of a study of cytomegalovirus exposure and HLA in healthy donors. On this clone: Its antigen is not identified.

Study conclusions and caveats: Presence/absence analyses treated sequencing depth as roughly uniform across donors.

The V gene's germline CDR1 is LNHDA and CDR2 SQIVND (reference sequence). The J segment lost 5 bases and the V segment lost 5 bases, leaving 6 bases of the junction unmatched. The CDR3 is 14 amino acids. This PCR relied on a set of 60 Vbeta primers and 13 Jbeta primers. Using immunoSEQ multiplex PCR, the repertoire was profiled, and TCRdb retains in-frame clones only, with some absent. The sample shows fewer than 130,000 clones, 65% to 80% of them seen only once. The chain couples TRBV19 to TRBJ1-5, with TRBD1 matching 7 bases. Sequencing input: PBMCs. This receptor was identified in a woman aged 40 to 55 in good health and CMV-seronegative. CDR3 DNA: TGTGCCAGTAGTGACCCACAGGGGTATCAGCCCCAGCATTTT. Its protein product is CASSDPQGYQPQHF.